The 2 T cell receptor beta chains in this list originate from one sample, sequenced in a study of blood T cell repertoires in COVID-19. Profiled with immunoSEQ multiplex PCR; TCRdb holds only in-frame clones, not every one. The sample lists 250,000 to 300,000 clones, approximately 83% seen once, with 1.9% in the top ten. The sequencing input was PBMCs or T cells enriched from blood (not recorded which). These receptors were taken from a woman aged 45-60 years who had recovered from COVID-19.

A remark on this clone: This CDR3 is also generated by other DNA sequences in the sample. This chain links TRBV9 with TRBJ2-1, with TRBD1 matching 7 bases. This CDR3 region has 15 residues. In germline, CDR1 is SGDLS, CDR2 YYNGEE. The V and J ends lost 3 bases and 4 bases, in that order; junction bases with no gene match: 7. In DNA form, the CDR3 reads TGTGCCAGCAGCGCCACCGGGACAGCTTACAATGAGCAGTTCTTC. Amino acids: CASSATGTAYNEQFF.

DNA of the CDR3: TGCGCCAGCAGCCCGGGAATAATAGCGGGACTAAACGACGAGCAGTACTTC. Its translation: CASSPGIIAGLNDEQYF. The genes are TRBV5-1 and TRBJ2-7, with 8 bases that match TRBD2. CDR1 is SGHRS and CDR2 is YFSETQ in the germline V gene. This CDR3 has 17 amino acids. V lost 4 bases and J lost 5; bases outside the gene matches: 17.